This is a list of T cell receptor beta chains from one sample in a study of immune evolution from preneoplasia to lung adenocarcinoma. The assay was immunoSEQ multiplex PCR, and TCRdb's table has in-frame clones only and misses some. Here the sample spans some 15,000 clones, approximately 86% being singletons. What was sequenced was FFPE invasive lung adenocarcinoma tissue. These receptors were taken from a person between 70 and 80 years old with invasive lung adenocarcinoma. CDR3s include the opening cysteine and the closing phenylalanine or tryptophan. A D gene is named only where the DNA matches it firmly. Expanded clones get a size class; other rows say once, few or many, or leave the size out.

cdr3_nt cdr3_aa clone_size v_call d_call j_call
TGTGCCAGCAGCTACCAGGACCTCATGGGGGCTGAAGCTTTCTTT CASSYQDLMGAEAFF once TRBV7-9 - TRBJ1-1
TGTGCCAGCAGCTTAGGATCGAACATTCAGTACTTC CASSLGSNIQYF few TRBV5-6 - TRBJ2-4
TGTGCCAGCAGGACGGGACAGGGTAGTACCTATGGCTACACCTTC CASRTGQGSTYGYTF - TRBV28 TRBD1 TRBJ1-2
TGCGCCAGCAGCCCGGACAGGGGACGGGACAATGAGCAGTTCTTC CASSPDRGRDNEQFF - TRBV10-1 TRBD1 TRBJ2-1
TGTGCCTGGAGTGCCGGGGACCGACCTAACTATGGCTACACCTTC CAWSAGDRPNYGYTF - TRBV30 - TRBJ1-2
TGTGCCAGCAGTCGGGACAGGGGTCAAAATCAGCAGTACTTC CASSRDRGQNQQYF - TRBV6-1 TRBD1 TRBJ2-7
TGTGCCAGCAGTGAATCGAGTAGCGGGCGTGGCGAAAACATTCAGTACTTC CASSESSSGRGENIQYF - TRBV2 TRBD2 TRBJ2-4
TGTGCCAGCAGTTACTCCCCAGGATACAATGAGCAGTTCTTC CASSYSPGYNEQFF - TRBV6-6 - TRBJ2-1
TGTGCCAGCAGCGTCGACAGCCACAGCCTCCAAGAGACCCAGTACTTC CASSVDSHSLQETQYF - TRBV9 - TRBJ2-5
TGTGCCAGCAGCCGAGGACAGGGCGTCACCTACGAGCAGTACTTC CASSRGQGVTYEQYF - TRBV4-2 TRBD1 TRBJ2-7
TGTGCCACCAGCAGAGGGGGGGGCAATCAGCCCCAGCATTTT CATSRGGGNQPQHF - TRBV15 - TRBJ1-5
TGCGCCAGCAGCCATGCCATGGGGACACCCCACGGGGGGGAGCTGTTTTTT CASSHAMGTPHGGELFF - TRBV4-1 - TRBJ2-2
TGCGCCAGCAGCTTACAAACCAAGGGCACAGATACGCAGTATTTT CASSLQTKGTDTQYF - TRBV5-1 - TRBJ2-3
TGTGCCAGCAGCCTTTATGGCGGGGAGCTGTTTTTT CASSLYGGELFF - TRBV27 - TRBJ2-2
TGTGCCAGCAGCGTAGGGAATAGCAATCAGCCCCAGCATTTT CASSVGNSNQPQHF - TRBV9 - TRBJ1-5
TGTGCCAGCAGCCTTGTAGGGGCGGGAGGGCGTGACACCGGGGAGCTGTTTTTT CASSLVGAGGRDTGELFF - TRBV5-6 TRBD2 TRBJ2-2
TGTGCCAGCAGCCCAGACCTTAATCAGCCCCAGCATTTT CASSPDLNQPQHF - TRBV4-2 - TRBJ1-5
TGTGCCACCAAGCAGGGTCCCTCCTACGAGCAGTACTTC CATKQGPSYEQYF - TRBV6-1 - TRBJ2-7
TGTGCCAGCAGTGAGGGGGGGGCCGCAGGTCAGCCCCAGCATTTT CASSEGGAAGQPQHF - TRBV2 - TRBJ1-5
TGTGCCAGCTCACCACCGCTAGCTGGGACCGGGGAGCTGTTTTTT CASSPPLAGTGELFF - TRBV18 - TRBJ2-2
TGTGCCAGCAGCCACGACAGCCACTCTGGGGCCAACGTCCTGACTTTC CASSHDSHSGANVLTF - TRBV2 - TRBJ2-6
TGTGCCGTCCTAACAGGTTCGAGCTATGGCTACACCTTC CAVLTGSSYGYTF - TRBV2 - TRBJ1-2
TGTGCCAGCAGCTCGAGACTAGCGGGCCCCACAGATACGCAGTATTTT CASSSRLAGPTDTQYF - TRBV9 TRBD2 TRBJ2-3
TGTGCCAGCAGCTTAGCCGGTCTGAACACTGAAGCTTTCTTT CASSLAGLNTEAFF - TRBV7-9 - TRBJ1-1
TGTGCCAGCAGTTACTCGCTGGGACAGGGTAATTCACCCCTCCACTTT CASSYSLGQGNSPLHF - TRBV6-5 TRBD1 TRBJ1-6
TGTGCCAGCAGTTTTGGAAGAACTGAAGCTTTCTTT CASSFGRTEAFF - TRBV2 - TRBJ1-1
TGTGCCAGCAGCGGACGGTCTATCACAGATACGCAGTATTTT CASSGRSITDTQYF - TRBV21-1 - TRBJ2-3
TGTGCCCAGGGCTCTGGGGCCAACGTCCTGACTTTC CAQGSGANVLTF once TRBV6-4 - TRBJ2-6